This T cell receptor beta chain came from a study of T cell responses to AZD1222 COVID-19 vaccine (dated by TCRdb to the early 2020s). Broadly, across the study: A total of approximately 240 trial participants underwent TCR sequencing, of whom nearly 210 had received two doses of AZD1222 and around 25 had received two doses of the MenACWY control vaccine. Trial participants were enrolled into age subgroups of 18-55, 56-69 and 70-plus years, which contained about 150, 27 and 61 TCR-sequenced participants, respectively.

Taken with the paper, the label for time point translates to: about 28 days (+/-7) after the second vaccine dose. AZD1222 recipients with second doses at about 4 weeks or about 12 weeks were pooled, because spike-specific TCR depth and breadth did not differ between schedules. Samples from vaccinated people were obtained from the UK trials COV001 and COV002, which included a single-blind randomized controlled phase 2/3 trial of AZD1222 (ChAdOx1 nCoV-19) in healthy adults. Trial participant PBMC samples were collected at day 0 and day 28 after the second dose for TCRbeta chain sequencing. The CDR3 regions of human TCRbeta chains were analyzed by immunosequencing. For the original study's pipeline: Repertoire TCRs were checked for matches against a reference library of SARS-CoV-2-specific TCRs that had been generated using the MIRA antigen-specificity platform. Breadth was defined as the fraction of unique TCRs that were SARS-CoV-2-associated, and depth was defined as the fraction of total T cells that were SARS-CoV-2-associated. Using the MIRA data, each spike-specific TCR was assigned both to the spike region to which the TCR was reactive and to a CD4 or CD8 class. Log10-transformed breadth and depth values were compared by one-way ANOVA with Sidak's multiple comparisons tests. This is the immuneACCESS table as TCRdb keeps it, with only in-frame sequences that have V and J called. A part of the clones is gone; compared with another copy, unresolved V genes explain less than half, and the rest is unexplained. V and J calls and clone size are copied from that table; D and trimming were computed from the DNA. This sample lists about 56,000 clones; more than 75% were detected once. Just under 5% of the sample comes from the top ten.

The study at large found these results: The whole spike protein was spanned by vaccine-associated CD4 TCRs, and dominant responses were seen in regions 160-218 and 743-854. Spike-specific TCR breadth and depth rose significantly after two AZD1222 doses compared with day 0 and with MenACWY recipients. Conclusions about previously exposed vaccinees are limited because only six or seven AZD1222 recipients were SARS-CoV-2 seropositive at baseline. In the small 56-69-year group, the increase in depth fell short of significance, most likely because of low power. Most participants were white British and females outnumbered males, and the authors suggested that clonal diversity may have been underestimated. Because no day 14 peak-response samples were available, repertoires were characterized only after the peak T cell response. Reportedly, almost half of the unique spike-specific TCRs recognized epitopes lying outside the regions that are mutated in the B.1.351 and B.1.1.7 variants.

The CDR3 has 14 amino acids, counting the end cysteine and phenylalanine. Only CDR3 DNA remains: 42 bases, in frame from the first base. In the germline V gene (reference sequence), CDR1 corresponds to WNHNN and CDR2 to SYGVQD. V and J are truncated by 3 bases and 1 base respectively, leaving an intervening sequence of 9 bases. For this clone: Its specific antigen is unknown. Base qualities are not recorded, but no much larger clone differs from it by a single base.

Recombination connected TRBV10-1 to TRBJ1-1; tentative D gene TRBD1, with 5 bases matching. The sequence was obtained from an adult who received the AZD1222 COVID-19 vaccine. This specimen was peripheral blood, taken 28 days after the second AZD1222 dose. The DNA is TGCGCCAGCAGTGACCCCGGACAGAACACTGAAGCTTTCTTT. This is translated as CASSDPGQNTEAFF.